Below, one TCR beta chain is given with its context. Deep level was the assay's run setting. As originally analysed: As immunoSEQ supplied junction-only sequences (without quality scores), filtering differed. The repertoire was sequenced with immunoSEQ multiplex PCR; TCRdb's copy has only in-frame clones and lacks some. V, J and clone size derive from that table, while D and trimming were established from the DNA sequence. The sample has a few million clones, around 93% seen once. The data stem from a study of shared clonotypes between healthy human individuals. CD8 cells classed as naive were CD45RO-negative and positively selected for CCR7, excluding terminally differentiated effector memory CD45RA+ cells. Those who donated were healthy HIV-negative adults, with no recent acute infections or vaccinations reported. The CDR3 loop spans 13 amino acids. The V end lost 5 bases, the J end lost 6 bases, and 10 bases lay between the germline ends. Per germline, CDR1 MGHDK and CDR2 SYGVNS.

Input material: naive CD8+ T cells from PBMCs. The chain couples TRBV25-1 to TRBJ2-2; the D is unclear. This clonotype originated in a man aged 18 to 29 in good health. Some clones in this sample may be carry-over from other donors' samples. Here the CDR3 DNA reads TGTGCCAGCAGTTTCACGGGCGCCGGGGAGCTGTTTTTT. Protein sequence: CASSFTGAGELFF.